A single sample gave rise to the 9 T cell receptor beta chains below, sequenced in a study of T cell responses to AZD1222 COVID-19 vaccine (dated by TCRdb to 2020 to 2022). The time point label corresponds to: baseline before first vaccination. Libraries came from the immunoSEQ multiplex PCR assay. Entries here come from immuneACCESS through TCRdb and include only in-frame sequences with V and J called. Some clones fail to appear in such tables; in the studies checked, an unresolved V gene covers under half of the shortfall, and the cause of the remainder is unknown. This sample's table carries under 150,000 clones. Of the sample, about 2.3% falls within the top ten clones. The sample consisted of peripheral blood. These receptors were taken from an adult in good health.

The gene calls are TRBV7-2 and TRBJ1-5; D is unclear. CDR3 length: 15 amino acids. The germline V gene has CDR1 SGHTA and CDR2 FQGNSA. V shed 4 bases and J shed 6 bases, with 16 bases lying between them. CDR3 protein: CASSSSVYPGQPQHF. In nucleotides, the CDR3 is TGTGCCAGCAGCTCCTCGGTCTACCCGGGTCAGCCCCAGCATTTT.

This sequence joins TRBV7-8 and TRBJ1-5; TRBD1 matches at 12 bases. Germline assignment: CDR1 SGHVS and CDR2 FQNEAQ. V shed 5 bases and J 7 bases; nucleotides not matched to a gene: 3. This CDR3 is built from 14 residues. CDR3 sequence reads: CASSPGTGGQPQHF. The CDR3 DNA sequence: TGTGCCAGCAGCCCCGGGACAGGGGGCCAGCCCCAGCATTTT. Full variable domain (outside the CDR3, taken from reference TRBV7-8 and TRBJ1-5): GAGVSQSPRYKVAKRGQDVALRCDPISGHVSLFWYQQALGQGPEFLTYFQNEAQLDKSGLPSDRFFAERPEGSVSTLKIQRTQQEDSAVYLCASSPGTGGQPQHFGDGTRLSIL.

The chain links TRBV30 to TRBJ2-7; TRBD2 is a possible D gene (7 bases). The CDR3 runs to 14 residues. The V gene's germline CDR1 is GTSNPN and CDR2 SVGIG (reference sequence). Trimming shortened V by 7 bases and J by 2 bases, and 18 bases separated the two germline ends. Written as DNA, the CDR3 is TGTGCCTCGAAAGGGGGGGCTAATACCTACGAGCAGTACTTC. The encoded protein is CASKGGANTYEQYF.

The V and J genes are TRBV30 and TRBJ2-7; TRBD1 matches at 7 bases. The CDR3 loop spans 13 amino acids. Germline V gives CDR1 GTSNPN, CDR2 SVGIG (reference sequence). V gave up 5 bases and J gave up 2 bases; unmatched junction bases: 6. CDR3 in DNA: TGTGCCTGGGGACAGGACCTGACCTACGAGCAGTACTTC. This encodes CAWGQDLTYEQYF. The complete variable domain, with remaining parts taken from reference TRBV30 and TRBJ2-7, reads SQTIHQWPATLVQPVGSPLSLECTVEGTSNPNLYWYRQAAGRGLQLLFYSVGIGQISSEVPQNLSASRPQDRQFILSSKKLLLSDSGFYLCAWGQDLTYEQYFGPGTRLTVT.

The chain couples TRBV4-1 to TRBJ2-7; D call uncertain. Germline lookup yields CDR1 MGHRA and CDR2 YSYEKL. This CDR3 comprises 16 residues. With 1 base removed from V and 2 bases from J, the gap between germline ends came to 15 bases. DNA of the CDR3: TGCGCCAGCAGCCAAGCCCTCCCCCCGAGTACCTACGAGCAGTACTTC. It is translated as CASSQALPPSTYEQYF.

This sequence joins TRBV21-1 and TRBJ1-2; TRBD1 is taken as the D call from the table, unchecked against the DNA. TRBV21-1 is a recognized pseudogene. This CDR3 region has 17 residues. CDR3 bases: TGTGCCAGCAGCAAACATGCCAGGGGGCCCCATCACTATGGCTACACCTTC. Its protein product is CASSKHARGPHHYGYTF.

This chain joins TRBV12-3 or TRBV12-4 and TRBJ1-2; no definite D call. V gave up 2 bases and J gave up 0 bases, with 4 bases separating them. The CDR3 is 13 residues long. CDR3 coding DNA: TGTGCCAGCAGTTTAAGGGCTAACTATGGCTACACCTTC. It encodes CASSLRANYGYTF.

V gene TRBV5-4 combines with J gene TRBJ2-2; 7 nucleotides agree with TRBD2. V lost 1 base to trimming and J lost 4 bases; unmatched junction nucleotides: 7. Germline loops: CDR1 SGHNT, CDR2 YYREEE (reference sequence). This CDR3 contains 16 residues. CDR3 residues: CASSLYRGVATGELFF. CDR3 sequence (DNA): TGTGCCAGCAGCTTGTATCGGGGGGTGGCCACCGGGGAGCTGTTTTTT.

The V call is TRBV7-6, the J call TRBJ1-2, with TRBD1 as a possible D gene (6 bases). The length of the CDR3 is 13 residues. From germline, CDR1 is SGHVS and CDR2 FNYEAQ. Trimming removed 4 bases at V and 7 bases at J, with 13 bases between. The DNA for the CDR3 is TGTGCCAGCAGCTACGGACAGAAAGGTGGCTACACCTTC. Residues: CASSYGQKGGYTF.